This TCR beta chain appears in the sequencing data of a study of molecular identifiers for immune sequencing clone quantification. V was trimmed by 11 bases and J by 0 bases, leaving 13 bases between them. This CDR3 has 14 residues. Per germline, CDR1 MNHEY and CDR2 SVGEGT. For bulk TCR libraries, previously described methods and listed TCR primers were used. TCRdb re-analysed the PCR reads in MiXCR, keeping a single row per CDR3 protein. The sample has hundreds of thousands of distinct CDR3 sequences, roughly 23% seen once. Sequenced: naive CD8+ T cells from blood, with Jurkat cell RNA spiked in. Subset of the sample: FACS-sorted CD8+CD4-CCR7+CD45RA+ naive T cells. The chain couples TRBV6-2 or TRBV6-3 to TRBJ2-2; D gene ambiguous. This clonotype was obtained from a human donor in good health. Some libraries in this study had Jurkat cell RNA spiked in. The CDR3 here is CARRSRANTGELFF. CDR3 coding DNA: TGTGCCCGTCGCAGCCGAGCGAACACCGGGGAGCTGTTTTTT.